This T cell receptor beta chain was profiled in a study of neoadjuvant anti-PD-1 for oral cavity cancer. Across the whole study: Before surgery, most patients got three to four biweekly 3 mg/kg nivolumab doses.

About this clone: What it binds is unknown.

The germline V gene has CDR1 SGHRS and CDR2 YFSETQ. This CDR3 is built from 16 residues. V lost 4 bases and J lost 4; bases outside the gene matches: 11. Overall study findings and caveats: PBMC Gini-index clonality exceeded responders' in non-responders post-nivolumab. Higher pretreatment Treg/Th17 ratios tracked higher pretreatment blood clonality.

Described time point: after neoadjuvant nivolumab, at surgical resection. Cohort: HPV-negative, locally advanced oral cavity squamous cell carcinoma patients. Assay: immunoSEQ multiplex PCR; the TCRdb copy retains only in-frame clones and omits some. The table records 10,000 to 15,000 clones, roughly 70% of them present only once. The receptor was derived from a person aged 40 to 85 with oral cavity squamous cell carcinoma. The chain is built from TRBV5-1 and TRBJ2-5, with 9 bases aligning to TRBD2. This specimen consisted of PBMCs, obtained after nivolumab (anti-PD-1) treatment. The CDR3 sequence is CASSETGSGGGETQYF. The CDR3 DNA is TGCGCCAGCAGCGAGACAGGTAGCGGGGGAGGAGAGACCCAGTACTTC.